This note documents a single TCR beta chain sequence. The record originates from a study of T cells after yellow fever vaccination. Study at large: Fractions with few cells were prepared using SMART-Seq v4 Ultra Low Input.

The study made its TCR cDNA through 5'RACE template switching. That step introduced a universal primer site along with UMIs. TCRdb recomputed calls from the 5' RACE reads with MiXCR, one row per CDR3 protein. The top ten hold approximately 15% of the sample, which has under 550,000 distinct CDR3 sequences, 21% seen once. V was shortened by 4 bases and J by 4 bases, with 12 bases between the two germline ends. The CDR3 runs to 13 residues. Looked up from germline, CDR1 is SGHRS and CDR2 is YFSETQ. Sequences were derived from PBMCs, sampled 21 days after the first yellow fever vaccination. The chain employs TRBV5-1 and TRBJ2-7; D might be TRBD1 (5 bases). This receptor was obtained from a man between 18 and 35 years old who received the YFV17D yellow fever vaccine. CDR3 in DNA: TGCGCCAGCAGCATTACAGGTGGTTACGAGCAGTACTTC. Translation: CASSITGGYEQYF.